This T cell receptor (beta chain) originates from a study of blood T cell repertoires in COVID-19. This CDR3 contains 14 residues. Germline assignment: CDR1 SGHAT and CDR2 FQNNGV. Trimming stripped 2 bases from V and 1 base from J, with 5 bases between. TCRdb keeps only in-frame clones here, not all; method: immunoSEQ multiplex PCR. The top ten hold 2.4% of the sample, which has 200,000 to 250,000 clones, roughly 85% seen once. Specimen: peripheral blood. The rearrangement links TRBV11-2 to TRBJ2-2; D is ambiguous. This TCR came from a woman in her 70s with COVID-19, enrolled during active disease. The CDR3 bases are TGTGCCAGCAGCTTACTTAGGAACACCGGGGAGCTGTTTTTT. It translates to CASSLLRNTGELFF.